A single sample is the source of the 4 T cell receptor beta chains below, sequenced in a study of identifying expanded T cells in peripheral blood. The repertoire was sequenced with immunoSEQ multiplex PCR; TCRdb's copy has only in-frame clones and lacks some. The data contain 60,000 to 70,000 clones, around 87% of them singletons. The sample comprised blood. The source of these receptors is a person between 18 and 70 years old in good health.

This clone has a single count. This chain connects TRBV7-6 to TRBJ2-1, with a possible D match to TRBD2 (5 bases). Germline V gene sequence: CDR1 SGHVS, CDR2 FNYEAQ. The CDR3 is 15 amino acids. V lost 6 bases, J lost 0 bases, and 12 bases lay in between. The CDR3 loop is CASRWERSSYNEQFF. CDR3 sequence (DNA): TGTGCCAGCAGGTGGGAGCGGAGCTCCTACAATGAGCAGTTCTTC.

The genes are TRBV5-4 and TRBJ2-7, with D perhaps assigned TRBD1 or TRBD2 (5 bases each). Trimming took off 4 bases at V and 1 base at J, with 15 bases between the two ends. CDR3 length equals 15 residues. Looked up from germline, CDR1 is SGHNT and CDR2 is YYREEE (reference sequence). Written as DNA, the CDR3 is TGTGCCAGCAGCCAAGATAGGGGCGGGTCCTACGAGCAGTACTTC. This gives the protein CASSQDRGGSYEQYF.

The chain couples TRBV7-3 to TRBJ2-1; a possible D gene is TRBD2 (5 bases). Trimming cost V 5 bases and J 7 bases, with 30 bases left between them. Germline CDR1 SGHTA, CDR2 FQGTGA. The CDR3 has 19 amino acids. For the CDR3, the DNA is TGTGCCAGCAGCCAGATAGACGAATTCCTAGCTCGGAGATTGAATGAGCAGTTCTTC. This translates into CASSQIDEFLARRLNEQFF. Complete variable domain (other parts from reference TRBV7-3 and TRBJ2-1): GAGVSQTPSNKVTEKGKYVELRCDPISGHTALYWYRQSLGQGPEFLIYFQGTGAADDSGLPNDRFFAVRPEGSVSTLKIQRTERGDSAVYLCASSQIDEFLARRLNEQFFGPGTRLTVL.

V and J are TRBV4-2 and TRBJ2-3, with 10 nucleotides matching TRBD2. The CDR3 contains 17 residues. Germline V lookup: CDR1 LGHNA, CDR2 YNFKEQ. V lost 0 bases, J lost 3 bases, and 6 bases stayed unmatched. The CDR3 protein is CASSQDMLAGATDTQYF. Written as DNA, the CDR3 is TGTGCCAGCAGCCAAGATATGCTAGCGGGGGCTACAGATACGCAGTATTTT.